These 31 T cell receptor beta chains came from one sample sequenced in a study of blood T cell dynamics during melanoma immunotherapy. Data came from immunoSEQ multiplex PCR; TCRdb stores just in-frame clones and leaves some out. The sample includes about 28,000 clones, approximately 83% of them seen just once. The time point is: week 3, after first cycle of checkpoint inhibitor. The starting material was blood, obtained from a patient treated with checkpoint blockade. The receptor source for this set is a human donor with melanoma.

CDR3 DNA: TGTGCCAGCAGCTTGTTTGCAGGGGGCCTTGTCAATCAGCCCCAGCATTTT. It encodes CASSLFAGGLVNQPQHF. The chain employs TRBV5-6 and TRBJ1-5, with 8 bases lining up with TRBD1. This CDR3 has 17 residues. With 1 base clipped from V and 3 bases from J, the junction kept 9 bases outside the gene matches. From germline, CDR1 is SGHDT and CDR2 YYEEEE.

The chain has TRBV7-2 and TRBJ1-5; D call uncertain. The CDR3 totals 13 residues. In germline, CDR1 is SGHTA, CDR2 FQGNSA. Trimming cost V 1 base and J 6 bases, with 7 bases left between them. CDR3: CASSLEPSQPQHF. CDR3 sequence (DNA): TGTGCCAGCAGCTTAGAGCCTAGTCAGCCCCAGCATTTT.

This clone was seen just once. The chain is built from TRBV2 and TRBJ2-7, with D hard to call. The CDR3 length is 14 residues. Germline-derived CDR1 and CDR2 are SNHLY and FYNNEI. V was cut by 5 bases and J by 2 bases, with 13 bases left in between. The CDR3 nucleotides read TGTGCCAGCAGTATAGTCAGGAGCACCTACGAGCAGTACTTC. Residues: CASSIVRSTYEQYF.

This clone was seen once. This chain joins TRBV18 and TRBJ1-2; 9 bases fit TRBD1. The CDR3 is 15 amino acids. Trimming removed 3 bases from V and 7 bases from J; junction bases left unmatched: 9. The germline V gene encodes CDR1 KGHSH and CDR2 LQKENI. The CDR3 is CASSPRQGGPGGYTF. The DNA of the CDR3 is TGTGCCAGCTCACCCCGACAGGGGGGGCCGGGTGGCTACACCTTC.

The chain is built from TRBV7-2 and TRBJ1-3; no reliable D call. This CDR3 is built from 16 residues. V lost 1 base to trimming and J lost 0 bases, with 10 bases between them. The germline CDR1 and CDR2 sequences are SGHTA and FQGNSA. The CDR3 reads CASSLVEVSSGNTIYF. As DNA, the CDR3 is TGTGCCAGCAGCTTAGTGGAGGTTAGCTCTGGAAACACCATATATTTT. The whole variable domain, remainder taken from reference TRBV7-2 and TRBJ1-3, is GAGVSQSPSNKVTEKGKDVELRCDPISGHTALYWYRQSLGQGLEFLIYFQGNSAPDKSGLPSDRFSAERTGGSVSTLTIQRTQQEDSAVYLCASSLVEVSSGNTIYFGEGSWLTVV.

The rearrangement links TRBV6-5 to TRBJ1-5; D perhaps matches TRBD1 (5 bases). The CDR3 is 15 residues long. Trimming cost V 2 bases and J 1 base, with 9 bases left between them. CDR1 MNHEY and CDR2 SVGAGI come from the germline V gene. The CDR3 reads CASSYQRGSNQPQHF. The CDR3 nucleotides read TGTGCCAGCAGTTACCAACGGGGGAGCAATCAGCCCCAGCATTTT.

This sequence joins TRBV4-3 and TRBJ1-1; D call uncertain. Trimming took off 1 base at V and 1 base at J, with 13 bases between the two ends. The length of the CDR3 is 16 residues. Per germline, CDR1 LGHNA and CDR2 YSLEER. The CDR3 DNA sequence: TGCGCCAGCAGCCAAGGTTCTGCAGGCAGGAACACTGAAGCTTTCTTT. Its protein product is CASSQGSAGRNTEAFF.

This clone was found a few times. V is TRBV9 and J is TRBJ2-7; tentatively, D is TRBD2 (5 bases). Trimming cost V 3 bases and J 3 bases, with 10 bases left between them. This CDR3 has 13 amino acids. Germline CDR1 and CDR2: SGDLS and YYNGEE. CDR3 nucleotide sequence: TGTGCCAGCAGCGCGAGGGCGGGCTACGAGCAGTACTTC. It translates to CASSARAGYEQYF.

The rearrangement links TRBV5-1 to TRBJ2-3; 7 bases line up with TRBD1. The length of the CDR3 is 17 residues. V lost 4 bases to trimming and J lost 3 bases; unmatched junction nucleotides: 14. Germline values: CDR1 SGHRS, CDR2 YFSETQ. The DNA for the CDR3 is TGCGCCAGCAGCCTGGATCGCAGGGGGTTTCGTACAGATACGCAGTATTTT. Encoded protein: CASSLDRRGFRTDTQYF.

V gene TRBV6-4 combines with J gene TRBJ2-3, with a tentative D call TRBD1 (6 bases). The length of the CDR3 is 14 residues. Trimming left V 2 bases short and J 2 bases short, with 8 bases between. Germline lookup yields CDR1 MRHNA and CDR2 SNTAGT. The CDR3 DNA reads TGTGCCAGCAGTGACAGGGGGTTCACAGATACGCAGTATTTT. It translates to CASSDRGFTDTQYF.

This sequence joins TRBV19 and TRBJ2-2, with 9 positions matching TRBD1. Germline V CDR1 and CDR2: LNHDA, SQIVND (reference sequence). Unmatched junction bases numbered 5, after V lost 6 bases and J lost 6 bases. The CDR3 is 14 residues long. The CDR3 reads CASRQRQGAGELFF. CDR3 coding DNA: TGTGCCAGTAGACAGCGACAGGGGGCCGGGGAGCTGTTTTTT.

This clone was observed a single time. The V gene is TRBV10-3, the J gene TRBJ2-1, with D uncertain. The CDR3 has 14 amino acids. Germline CDR1 is ENHRY and CDR2 is SYGVKD. V was shortened by 7 bases and J by 5 bases, with 15 bases between the two germline ends. The CDR3 protein is CAIMQDLMNNEQFF. In DNA, the CDR3 is TGTGCCATCATGCAGGACCTCATGAACAATGAGCAGTTCTTC.

The genes are TRBV6-5 and TRBJ1-2, with 9 bases lining up with TRBD1. This CDR3 contains 15 residues. V lost 5 bases and J lost 1; bases outside the gene matches: 5. Per the germline V gene, CDR1 is MNHEY and CDR2 is SVGAGI. The CDR3 bases are TGTGCCAGCAGTCGGGACAGGGCGCGTAACTATGGCTACACCTTC. It specifies CASSRDRARNYGYTF.

The J gene is TRBJ2-2, the V gene TRBV7-2, with 8 bases matching TRBD1. This CDR3 contains 16 residues. After removal of 3 bases from V and 2 bases from J, the junction contained 5 bases not matched to a gene. The germline V gene encodes CDR1 SGHTA and CDR2 FQGNSA. DNA of the CDR3: TGTGCCAGCAGCTTCCGGACAGGGTATAACACCGGGGAGCTGTTTTTT. It is translated as CASSFRTGYNTGELFF.

The rearrangement joins TRBV5-1 to TRBJ1-3, with D tentatively TRBD1 (5 bases). Per germline, CDR1 SGHRS and CDR2 YFSETQ. Between the trimmed V and J ends, which lost 0 bases and 4 bases, there was a span of 8 bases. This CDR3 region has 14 residues. CDR3 protein: CASSLEGQGNTIYF. In DNA, the CDR3 is TGCGCCAGCAGCTTGGAGGGGCAGGGAAACACCATATATTTT.

The chain combines TRBV11-2 with TRBJ1-2; 7 nucleotides agree with TRBD1. Germline V gene data show CDR1 as SGHAT and CDR2 as FQNNGV. V gave up 6 bases and J gave up 6 bases; unmatched junction bases: 10. The CDR3 length is 14 residues. The CDR3 loop reads CASSVSLGTDGYTF. In DNA form, the CDR3 reads TGTGCCAGCAGTGTATCATTGGGGACAGATGGCTACACCTTC.

The CDR3 DNA reads TGTGCCAGCAGTTACCTCGGTAGCCTTTCTAATGAAAAACTGTTTTTT. As protein: CASSYLGSLSNEKLFF. The chain combines TRBV6-5 with TRBJ1-4; D unclear. V lost 2 bases to trimming and J lost 3 bases, with 13 bases between them. The length of the CDR3 is 16 residues. CDR1 is MNHEY and CDR2 is SVGAGI in the germline V gene.

V usage is TRBV6-5 and J usage is TRBJ1-5, with 7 bases aligning to TRBD1. V lost 5 bases to trimming and J lost 2 bases; unmatched junction nucleotides: 6. This CDR3 spans 15 amino acids. CDR1 is MNHEY, CDR2 SVGAGI, per germline. This CDR3 is CASSGTGTGNQPQHF. The CDR3 DNA sequence: TGTGCCAGCAGTGGGACCGGGACAGGCAATCAGCCCCAGCATTTT.

V is TRBV5-4 and J is TRBJ2-1; D might be TRBD2 (5 bases). Trimming removed 4 bases at V and 6 bases at J, with 17 bases between. This CDR3 contains 15 residues. Germline-derived CDR1 and CDR2 are SGHNT and YYREEE (reference sequence). The CDR3 spells CASSLDPRAGNEQFF. CDR3 bases: TGTGCCAGCAGCCTAGACCCGAGGGCAGGCAATGAGCAGTTCTTC.

The J gene is TRBJ2-7, the V gene TRBV15; 9 bases are shared with TRBD1. Losses at the gene ends were 2 bases for V and 2 bases for J; bases not matched to a gene: 4. The CDR3 runs 15 residues. Germline CDR1 is LNHNV and CDR2 is YYDKDF (reference sequence). Written as DNA, the CDR3 is TGTGCCACCAGCAGATCGGGACAGGGCACCTACGAGCAGTACTTC. Amino acid sequence: CATSRSGQGTYEQYF.

V usage is TRBV11-2 and J usage is TRBJ1-2; D not resolved. The V end was cut by 4 bases, the J end by 2 bases, with 14 bases between. The CDR3 runs 15 residues. Germline V gene data show CDR1 as SGHAT and CDR2 as FQNNGV. The CDR3 loop reads CASSSFPAANYGYTF. Written as DNA, the CDR3 is TGTGCCAGCAGCTCGTTCCCGGCGGCCAACTATGGCTACACCTTC.

This clone was seen just once. CDR3 residues: CASSVQAPGYTF. For the CDR3, the DNA is TGTGCCAGCAGTGTACAGGCGCCTGGCTACACCTTC. The chain joins TRBV2 to TRBJ1-2; possible D gene TRBD1, 5 bases. Germline CDR1 reads SNHLY; CDR2 reads FYNNEI. Trimming removed 4 bases at V and 7 bases at J, with 10 bases between. The CDR3 loop spans 12 amino acids. Looking up the rest from reference TRBV2 and TRBJ1-2 gives the full variable domain: EPEVTQTPSHQVTQMGQEVILRCVPISNHLYFYWYRQILGQKVEFLVSFYNNEISEKSEIFDDQFSVERPDGSNFTLKIRSTKLEDSAMYFCASSVQAPGYTFGSGTRLTVV.

The rearrangement links TRBV4-1 to TRBJ2-2; TRBD1 matches 7 bases. The germline V gene has CDR1 MGHRA and CDR2 YSYEKL. CDR3 length: 18 amino acids. J was trimmed by 4 bases and V by 1 base; bases with no gene match: 12. DNA for the CDR3: TGCGCCAGCAGCCAAGCAGGCCAGGGGGTTGTGAGCACCGGGGAGCTGTTTTTT. Translating gives CASSQAGQGVVSTGELFF.

The chain couples TRBV6-5 to TRBJ1-1; D is possibly TRBD1 (5 bases). The CDR3 is made up of 14 amino acids. V was shortened by 2 bases and J by 4 bases, with 11 bases between the two germline ends. Germline-derived CDR1 and CDR2 are MNHEY and SVGAGI. In DNA form, the CDR3 reads TGTGCCAGCAGTTACAGGGAGAGGGGCACTGAAGCTTTCTTT. It encodes CASSYRERGTEAFF.

V and J are TRBV6-5 and TRBJ1-2; 8 nucleotides line up with TRBD1. From germline, CDR1 is MNHEY and CDR2 SVGAGI. The CDR3 length is 13 residues. V lost 5 bases and J lost 8; bases outside the gene matches: 7. CDR3 coding DNA: TGTGCCAGCAGTCCAGGGGGCGTGGAGGGCTACACCTTC. Translated, it gives CASSPGGVEGYTF.

V gene TRBV5-8 combines with J gene TRBJ2-5, with D hard to call. Germline V gene lookup returns CDR1 SGHTS and CDR2 YDEGEE. CDR3 size: 11 residues. Between the trimmed V and J ends, which lost 2 bases and 5 bases, there was a span of 4 bases. CDR3 protein: CASSLAETQYF. The DNA of the CDR3 is TGTGCCAGCAGCTTAGCCGAGACCCAGTACTTC.

The J gene is TRBJ2-1, the V gene TRBV7-6; 10 bases fit TRBD2. Germline values: CDR1 SGHVS, CDR2 FNYEAQ. This CDR3 region has 18 residues. V dropped 6 bases and J dropped 5; count of bases not matched to a gene: 16. Here the CDR3 reads CASSSPVGLAGDDNEQFF. The CDR3 bases are TGTGCCAGCAGTTCGCCCGTGGGGCTAGCGGGAGACGACAATGAGCAGTTCTTC.

V is TRBV11-3 and J is TRBJ2-5, with D maybe TRBD2 (6 bases). The V gene's germline CDR1 is SGHNT and CDR2 YENEEA. Trimming shortened V by 3 bases and J by 4 bases, and 9 bases separated the two germline ends. The CDR3 has 13 residues. The CDR3, as DNA: TGTGCCAGCAGCTTGGAGGAGGGAGAGACCCAGTACTTC. Its translation is CASSLEEGETQYF.

CDR3 region: CASSFYIGDEKLFF. CDR3 sequence (DNA): TGTGCCAGCAGTTTTTATATTGGGGATGAAAAACTGTTTTTT. The gene calls are TRBV28 and TRBJ1-4; the D is unclear. V gave up 3 bases and J gave up 6 bases, with 11 bases separating them. Germline values: CDR1 MDHEN, CDR2 SYDVKM. This CDR3 has 14 amino acids.

This chain connects TRBV5-8 to TRBJ2-6, with 9 bases matching TRBD1. The V segment lost 3 bases and the J segment 4 bases; nucleotides outside the gene matches: 8. CDR3 length equals 17 residues. Germline lookup yields CDR1 SGHTS and CDR2 YDEGEE. CDR3 loop: CASSSDRGWAGANVLTF. The DNA for the CDR3 is TGTGCCAGCAGCTCGGACAGGGGATGGGCCGGGGCCAACGTCCTGACTTTC.

The V call is TRBV14, the J call TRBJ1-2; weak D call: TRBD1 (6 bases). The germline CDR1 and CDR2 sequences are SGHDN and FVKESK. V was cut by 8 bases and J by 3 bases, with 13 bases left in between. The CDR3 is 13 amino acids. The CDR3 coding sequence is TGTGCCAGCGACACCACAGGGTACTATGGCTACACCTTC. It translates to CASDTTGYYGYTF.